One sample yielded the 17 T cell receptor beta chains listed below, sequenced in a study of blood T cell repertoires in COVID-19. Profiled with immunoSEQ multiplex PCR; TCRdb holds only in-frame clones, not every one. The data show some 260,000 clones, 75% to 90% seen once. The sample comprised peripheral blood. These receptors all stem from a woman aged 70-85 years with COVID-19, enrolled during active disease.

This rearrangement joins TRBV19 to TRBJ1-5; D is undetermined. V was trimmed by 3 bases and J by 4 bases, leaving 4 bases between them. The CDR3 is 12 amino acids. Looked up from germline, CDR1 is LNHDA and CDR2 is SQIVND (reference sequence). CDR3 sequence reads: CASSIRNQPQHF. The DNA of the CDR3 is TGTGCCAGTAGTATTCGTAATCAGCCCCAGCATTTT.

The chain combines TRBV19 with TRBJ1-5; D possibly corresponds to TRBD1 (5 bases). V was trimmed by 2 bases and J by 3 bases, leaving 8 bases between them. This CDR3 region has 14 residues. Germline assignment: CDR1 LNHDA and CDR2 SQIVND (reference sequence). CDR3 in amino acids: CASSIWGVNQPQHF. As DNA, the CDR3 is TGTGCCAGTAGTATATGGGGCGTCAATCAGCCCCAGCATTTT.

J is TRBJ1-2 and V is TRBV28, with 11 bases aligning to TRBD1. Losses at the gene ends were 5 bases for V and 8 bases for J; bases not matched to a gene: 10. The length of the CDR3 is 15 residues. Germline CDR1 reads MDHEN; CDR2 reads SYDVKM. The CDR3 coding sequence is TGTGCCAGCAGTAAAGGGACAGGGGGTGAATGGGGCTACACCTTC. This encodes CASSKGTGGEWGYTF.

V gene TRBV20-1 combines with J gene TRBJ1-6; D call uncertain. CDR3 length: 11 amino acids. Trimming shortened V by 6 bases and J by 9 bases, and 9 bases separated the two germline ends. Germline CDR1 and CDR2: DFQATT and SNEGSKA (reference sequence). The DNA of the CDR3 is TGCAGTGCAATGACATCTTCACCCCTCCACTTT. It yields the protein CSAMTSSPLHF.

The chain uses TRBV6-5 and TRBJ2-1; the D gene is possibly TRBD1 (6 bases). V dropped 4 bases and J dropped 10 bases, with 14 bases sitting between them. CDR1 MNHEY and CDR2 SVGAGI come from the germline V gene. The CDR3 is 13 residues long. The CDR3 region is CASSSPSRGEQFF. For the CDR3, the DNA is TGTGCCAGCAGTTCCCCCTCCAGGGGAGAGCAGTTCTTC.

As DNA, the CDR3 is TGTGCCAGCAGCCTCCTGGACAGTTACACTGAAGCTTTCTTT. It is translated as CASSLLDSYTEAFF. The V call is TRBV7-2, the J call TRBJ1-1; maybe TRBD1 (6 bases). Trimming took 5 bases from V and 3 from J, leaving 13 bases between them. The CDR3 contains 14 residues. CDR1 and CDR2 (germline): SGHTA, FQGNSA.

This chain connects TRBV3-1 (or the pseudogene TRBV3-2) to TRBJ1-1, with 8 positions matching TRBD1. The germline CDR1 and CDR2 sequences are LGHDT and YNNKEL (reference sequence). J gave up 1 base and V 5 bases, and 15 bases lay outside the gene matches. This CDR3 comprises 18 residues. CDR3 DNA sequence: TGTGCCAGCAGCTTTACCACGAGGACAGGGAGGAGGAACACTGAAGCTTTCTTT. Translating gives CASSFTTRTGRRNTEAFF.

This chain connects TRBV27 to TRBJ1-5; possible D gene TRBD1, 6 bases. CDR1 and CDR2 from the germline V gene are MNHEY and SMNVEV (reference sequence). The V end was cut by 1 base, the J end by 4 bases, with 17 bases between. The CDR3 loop spans 17 amino acids. CDR3 bases: TGTGCCAGCAGTTTATTCTGGACAGACCAGGGGAATCAGCCCCAGCATTTT. Translated, it gives CASSLFWTDQGNQPQHF.

The table lists this clone with a few counts. The sample carries other DNA sequences with the same CDR3. This chain links TRBV20-1 with TRBJ1-2, with TRBD1 as a possible D gene (6 bases). Germline values: CDR1 DFQATT, CDR2 SNEGSKA (reference sequence). The CDR3 loop spans 11 amino acids. V was trimmed by 3 bases and J by 5 bases, leaving 7 bases between them. CDR3 DNA: TGCAGTGCTAGTACAGGGTATGGCTACACCTTC. Translating gives CSASTGYGYTF.

The chain uses TRBV3-1 (or the pseudogene TRBV3-2) and TRBJ1-6; 10 nucleotides line up with TRBD1. CDR3 length: 16 amino acids. Germline values: CDR1 LGHDT, CDR2 YNNKEL (reference sequence). The trim removed 4 bases at V and 3 bases at J, leaving 3 bases unmatched. CDR3 in amino acids: CASSRRTGGYNSPLHF. The CDR3 DNA is TGTGCCAGCAGCCGAAGGACAGGGGGCTATAATTCACCCCTCCACTTT.

The rearrangement uses TRBV18 and TRBJ1-5, with 9 bases matching TRBD1. The germline V gene has CDR1 KGHSH and CDR2 LQKENI. This CDR3 is 17 amino acids long. Trimming removed 5 bases from V and 6 bases from J; junction bases left unmatched: 14. CDR3 coding DNA: TGTGCCAGCTCATATGGAACAGGGGGCTCAGGGATTCAGCCCCAGCATTTT. Translating it yields CASSYGTGGSGIQPQHF.

The chain employs TRBV28 and TRBJ2-1, with a tentative D call TRBD2 (5 bases). This CDR3 is 9 amino acids long. Germline assignment: CDR1 MDHEN and CDR2 SYDVKM. The CDR3 coding sequence is TGTGCGCGGGACAATGAGCAGTTCTTC. This gives the protein CARDNEQFF.

The rearrangement links TRBV7-2 to TRBJ2-5; no clear D gene. CDR1 is SGHTA, CDR2 FQGNSA, per germline. This CDR3 has 13 amino acids. V gave up 5 bases and J gave up 4 bases, with 11 bases separating them. The CDR3 reads CASSPRPRETQYF. In DNA, the CDR3 is TGTGCCAGCAGCCCTAGACCAAGAGAGACCCAGTACTTC.

V usage is TRBV5-1 and J usage is TRBJ2-2, with D possibly matching TRBD2 (5 bases). Germline V lookup: CDR1 SGHRS, CDR2 YFSETQ. The CDR3 sequence is 14 residues long. The V gene lost 4 bases and the J gene lost 5 bases, with 12 bases spanning the gap. The CDR3: CASSPDPGTGELFF. CDR3 DNA sequence: TGCGCCAGCAGCCCTGACCCGGGGACCGGGGAGCTGTTTTTT.

The rearrangement joins TRBV7-3 to TRBJ2-1, with 11 positions matching TRBD2. V was clipped by 4 bases and J by 6 bases; unmatched bases: 8. Per germline, CDR1 SGHTA and CDR2 FQGTGA. The CDR3 sequence is 16 residues long. Here the CDR3 DNA reads TGTGCCAGCAGCTCGTCCGGGACTAGCGGCAGCAATGAGCAGTTCTTC. Protein: CASSSSGTSGSNEQFF.

V and J are TRBV5-1 and TRBJ2-3; D is uncertain. This CDR3 contains 15 residues. Germline values: CDR1 SGHRS, CDR2 YFSETQ. V lost 0 bases and J 2 bases, leaving 10 bases between the germline ends. The DNA of the CDR3 is TGCGCCAGCAGCTTGGTCCACGAGATCACAGATACGCAGTATTTT. This translates into CASSLVHEITDTQYF.

The chain carries TRBV5-8 and TRBJ1-1; D gene uncertain. CDR1 SGHTS and CDR2 YDEGEE come from the germline V gene. This CDR3 has 13 amino acids. V lost 9 bases to trimming and J lost 4 bases, with 16 bases between them. The CDR3 protein is CAIPSRAGTEAFF. DNA for the CDR3: TGTGCCATCCCGAGCCGAGCAGGCACTGAAGCTTTCTTT.